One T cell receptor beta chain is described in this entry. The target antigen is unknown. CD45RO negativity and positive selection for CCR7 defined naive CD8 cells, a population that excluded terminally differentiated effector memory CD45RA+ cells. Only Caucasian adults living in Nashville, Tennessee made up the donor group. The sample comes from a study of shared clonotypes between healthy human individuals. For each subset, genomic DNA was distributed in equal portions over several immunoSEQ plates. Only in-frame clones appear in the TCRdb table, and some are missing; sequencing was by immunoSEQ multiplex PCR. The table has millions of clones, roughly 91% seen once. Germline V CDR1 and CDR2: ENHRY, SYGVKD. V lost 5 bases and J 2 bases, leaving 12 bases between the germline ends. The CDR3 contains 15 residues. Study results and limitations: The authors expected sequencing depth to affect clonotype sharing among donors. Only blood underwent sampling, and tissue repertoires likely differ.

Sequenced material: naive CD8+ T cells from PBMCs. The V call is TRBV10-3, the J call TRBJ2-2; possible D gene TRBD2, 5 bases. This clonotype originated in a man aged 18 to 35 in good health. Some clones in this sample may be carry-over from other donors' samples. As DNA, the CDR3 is TGTGCCATCAGTCCAGTCGCGGGTAACACCGGGGAGCTGTTTTTT. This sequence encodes CAISPVAGNTGELFF.